This TCR beta chain was recorded in a study of blood T cell repertoires in COVID-19. How the authors handled the data: Reference gene primer amplification gave nucleated cell count estimates. The data were produced by immunoSEQ multiplex PCR, yet TCRdb's version contains in-frame clones alone and is incomplete. For V, J and clone size, that table is used; D and trimming come from the DNA. The top ten hold around 12% of the sample, which has 150,000 to 200,000 clones, more than 75% seen once. There are 16 residues in the CDR3. Germline V CDR1 and CDR2: SGHNT, YYREEE (reference sequence). Trimming at V came to 3 bases and at J to 2 bases, leaving 8 bases not matched to a gene.

V and J are TRBV5-4 and TRBJ2-1; 7 positions match TRBD1. Material for sequencing was peripheral blood. The source is a woman in her sixties or seventies with COVID-19, enrolled during active disease. This CDR3 is CASSSPGTETYNEQFF. CDR3 coding DNA: TGTGCCAGCAGCTCACCCGGGACAGAAACCTACAATGAGCAGTTCTTC.